The entry that follows covers one T cell receptor (beta chain) sequence. This CDR3 region has 15 residues. The germline gives CDR1 MNHNS, CDR2 SASEGT. Unmatched junction bases numbered 4, after V lost 1 base and J lost 3 bases. Terminally differentiated effector memory CD45RA+ cells were excluded by CCR7 positive selection of CD45RO-negative cells. The data derive from a study of shared clonotypes between healthy human individuals. Measured with immunoSEQ multiplex PCR; TCRdb has only the in-frame clones, and not every one. The sample lists 760,000 or so clones, about 96% seen once, with about 0.25% in the top ten.

The specimen sequenced was naive CD8+ T cells sorted from blood. The source is a man between 25 and 39 years old in good health. This chain uses TRBV6-1 with TRBJ2-7; 9 nucleotides agree with TRBD1. The CDR3 sequence: CASSEEGQGDYEQYF. CDR3 DNA: TGTGCCAGCAGTGAAGAGGGACAGGGAGACTACGAGCAGTACTTC.